This section outlines one TCR beta chain sequence together with its context. What it recognizes is unknown. Looked up from germline, CDR1 is DFQATT and CDR2 is SNEGSKA (reference sequence). The CDR3 runs to 14 residues. Presence of unique molecular identifiers characterized the TCR beta cDNA libraries. TCRdb re-called the PCR reads through MiXCR, storing one row per CDR3 protein. The data hold approximately 630,000 distinct CDR3 sequences, with around 64% observed a single time. The data originate from a study of post-analysis software for immune sequencing data. The study's findings and limits: When patients were compared with controls, a handful of TRBV segments were more frequent, TRBV5-6, TRBV5-1 and TRBV20-1 among them.

The source of this sequence is a girl aged 2 to 9 with multiple sclerosis. This chain links TRBV20-1 with TRBJ2-1, with 11 bases aligning to TRBD2. The specimen was blood. The CDR3 bases are TGCTCGTGCCATAGCGGGAGGGCCAACAATGAGCAGTTCTTC. Amino acids: CSCHSGRANNEQFF.